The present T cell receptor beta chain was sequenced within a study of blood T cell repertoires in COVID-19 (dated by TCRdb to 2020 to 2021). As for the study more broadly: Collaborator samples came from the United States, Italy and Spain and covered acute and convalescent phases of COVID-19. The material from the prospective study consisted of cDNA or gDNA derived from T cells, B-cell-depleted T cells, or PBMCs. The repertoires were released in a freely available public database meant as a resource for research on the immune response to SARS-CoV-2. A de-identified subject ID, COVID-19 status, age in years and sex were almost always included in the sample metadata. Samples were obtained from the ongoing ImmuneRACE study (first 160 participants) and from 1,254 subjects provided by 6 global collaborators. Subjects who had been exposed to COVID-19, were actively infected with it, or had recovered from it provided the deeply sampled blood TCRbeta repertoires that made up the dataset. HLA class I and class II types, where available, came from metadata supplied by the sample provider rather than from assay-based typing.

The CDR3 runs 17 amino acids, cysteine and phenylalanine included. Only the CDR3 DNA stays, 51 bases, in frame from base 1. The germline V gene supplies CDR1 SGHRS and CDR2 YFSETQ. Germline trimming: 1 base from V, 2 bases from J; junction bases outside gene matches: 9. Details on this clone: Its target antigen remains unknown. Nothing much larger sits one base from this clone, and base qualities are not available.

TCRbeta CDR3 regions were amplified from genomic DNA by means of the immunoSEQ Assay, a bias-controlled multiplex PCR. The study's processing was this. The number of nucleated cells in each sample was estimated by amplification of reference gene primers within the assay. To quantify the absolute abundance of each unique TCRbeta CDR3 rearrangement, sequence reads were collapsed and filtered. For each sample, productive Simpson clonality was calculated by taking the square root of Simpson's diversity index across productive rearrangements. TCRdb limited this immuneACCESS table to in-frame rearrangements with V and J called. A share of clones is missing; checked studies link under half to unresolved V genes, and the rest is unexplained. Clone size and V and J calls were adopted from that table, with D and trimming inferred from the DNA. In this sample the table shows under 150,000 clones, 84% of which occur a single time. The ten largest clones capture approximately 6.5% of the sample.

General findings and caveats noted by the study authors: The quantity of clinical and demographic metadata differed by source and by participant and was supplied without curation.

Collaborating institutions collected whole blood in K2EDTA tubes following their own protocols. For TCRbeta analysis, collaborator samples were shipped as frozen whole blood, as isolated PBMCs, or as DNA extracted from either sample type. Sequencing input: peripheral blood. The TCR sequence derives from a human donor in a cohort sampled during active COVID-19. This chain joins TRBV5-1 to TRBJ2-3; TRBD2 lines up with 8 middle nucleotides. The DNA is TGCGCCAGCAGCTTGCAGGTAGCGGGGTTACTCACAGATACGCAGTATTTT. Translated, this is CASSLQVAGLLTDTQYF.